Listed here is a single TCR beta chain. No antigen is known for it. One end of the junction is discordant with germline, which a read error may explain. Each CDR3 protein gets one entry after TCRdb re-called the reads with MiXCR. The table has 2,500 to 3,500 distinct CDR3 sequences, 27% seen once. The data derive from a study of lung T cells in sarcoidosis with Löfgren's syndrome. About the research overall: CD4+ T cells build up in sarcoidosis bronchoalveolar lavage fluid.

Study-level findings and limits: Multiple Löfgren's syndrome patients reportedly shared TRAV12-1 and TRBV2 CDR3 motifs, suggesting public CD4+ TCRs. Löfgren's syndrome patients reportedly showed greatest TRAV12-1 and TRBV2 expansion versus controls.

Germline V gives CDR1 SGHNT, CDR2 YYREEE (reference sequence). The CDR3 totals 13 residues. Sequencing input: CD4+ T cells from bronchoalveolar lavage. The receptor comes from a human donor with sarcoidosis (Löfgren's syndrome or another form), or a control subject (not recorded which). The J gene is TRBJ1-1, the V gene TRBV5-4; TRBD1 matches 8 bases. The DNA of the CDR3 is TGTGCCGGCAGCAGGGACAGGCAATCTGAAGCCTTCTTT. Its protein is CAGSRDRQSEAFF.